This T cell receptor (beta chain) was observed in a study of T cell responses to AZD1222 COVID-19 vaccine. Study-level findings and limits: Clonal diversity may have been underestimated in mostly white British donors.

The CDR3 is 14 amino acids. CDR1 LGHDT and CDR2 YNNKEL come from the germline V gene (reference sequence). V gave up 4 bases and J gave up 0 bases; unmatched junction bases: 3. The table came from immunoSEQ multiplex PCR; TCRdb's copy has only in-frame clones and leaves some out. Of under 300,000 clones listed, about 92% are singletons. Of note for this clone: The antigen remains unidentified.

The TCR originated in an adult in good health. This chain uses TRBV3-1 (or the pseudogene TRBV3-2) with TRBJ2-7; 7 bases are shared with TRBD1. The material was peripheral blood, obtained on day 0 of AZD1222 vaccination. The CDR3 sequence is CASSLTGPSYEQYF. CDR3 nucleotides: TGTGCCAGCAGCCTGACAGGGCCCTCCTACGAGCAGTACTTC.